One sample yielded the 27 T cell receptor beta chains listed below, sequenced in a study of shared clonotypes between healthy human individuals. Generated by immunoSEQ multiplex PCR, the TCRdb table keeps only in-frame clones and is missing some. The sample holds roughly 1.5 million clones; approximately 98% are singletons and the top ten take roughly 0.42%. Sequenced input: naive CD4+ T cells sorted from blood. Indicated subset: CD45RA+ positively selected. Receptor source: a man aged 25 to 40 in good health.

The rearrangement links TRBV19 to TRBJ2-3, with 11 bases identical to TRBD2. The CDR3 is made up of 17 amino acids. Per the germline V gene, CDR1 is LNHDA and CDR2 is SQIVND (reference sequence). The V segment lost 3 bases and the J segment 1 base; nucleotides outside the gene matches: 6. The CDR3: CASSIDRLAGRTDTQYF. The CDR3 DNA reads as TGTGCCAGTAGTATCGATCGACTAGCGGGACGCACAGATACGCAGTATTTT.

The V call is TRBV4-2, the J call TRBJ1-5; no clear D. The germline V gene has CDR1 LGHNA and CDR2 YNFKEQ. V lost 6 bases, J lost 6 bases, and 12 bases lay in between. The CDR3 covers 13 residues. The CDR3 coding sequence is TGTGCCAGCAGTCGAGGCCGGGCTCAGCCCCAGCATTTT. It encodes CASSRGRAQPQHF.

This clone was detected once. The chain recombines TRBV2 with TRBJ2-7; 8 nucleotides match TRBD1. The V gene end was trimmed by 11 bases and the J gene end by 9 bases; junction bases not matched to a gene: 18. CDR1 is SNHLY and CDR2 is FYNNEI in the germline V gene. The CDR3 is made up of 14 amino acids. The CDR3 region is CAGSWGTGSLGQYF. DNA for the CDR3: TGTGCCGGTTCCTGGGGGACAGGTTCCCTCGGGCAGTACTTC.

This clone was detected only once. For the CDR3, the DNA is TGCAGCGTAGCCGGGACTAGCGATTACAATGAGCAGTTCTTC. Encoded protein: CSVAGTSDYNEQFF. The chain couples TRBV29-1 to TRBJ2-1, with 10 bases that match TRBD2. This CDR3 is built from 14 residues. Trimming cost V 6 bases and J 4 bases; bases outside gene matches: 6. Germline V gene data show CDR1 as SQVTM and CDR2 as ANQGSEA.

The sample holds a few counts of this clone. The chain has TRBV6-4 and TRBJ2-6, with D unresolved. Per germline, CDR1 MRHNA and CDR2 SNTAGT. Deletions cut 0 bases from V and 0 bases from J, with 3 bases between. The CDR3 sequence is 15 residues long. CDR3 in amino acids: CASSDSASGANVLTF. The CDR3 DNA follows: TGTGCCAGCAGTGACTCGGCCTCTGGGGCCAACGTCCTGACTTTC.

This clone was seen just once. The chain joins TRBV5-1 to TRBJ2-5; D unclear. The CDR3 spans 13 residues. Germline loops: CDR1 SGHRS, CDR2 YFSETQ. V shed 5 bases and J shed 3 bases, with 11 bases lying between them. This CDR3 is CASSYNREETQYF. CDR3 coding DNA: TGCGCCAGCAGTTATAACAGAGAAGAGACCCAGTACTTC.

V usage is TRBV4-1 and J usage is TRBJ2-1; 8 bases fit TRBD2. Germline V CDR1 and CDR2: MGHRA, YSYEKL. Germline trimming cut 4 bases from V and 2 bases from J; bases unmatched to any gene: 16. This CDR3 has 19 residues. CDR3 nucleotides: TGCGCCAGCAGCCCCAAAGCGGGAGACTTCTTTACCCCCTACAATGAGCAGTTCTTC. This sequence encodes CASSPKAGDFFTPYNEQFF.

This chain joins TRBV9 and TRBJ2-7, with a possible D match to TRBD2 (6 bases). Germline lookup yields CDR1 SGDLS and CDR2 YYNGEE. V was clipped by 4 bases and J by 1 base, with 18 bases between them. CDR3 size: 16 residues. The chain's CDR3 is CASSQTPGAISYEQYF. CDR3 coding DNA: TGTGCCAGCAGCCAAACCCCGGGAGCCATTTCCTACGAGCAGTACTTC.

For the CDR3, the DNA is TGCGCCAGCAGCTTGGATACGTTCCCCGGGACGCCCTACGAGCAGTACTTC. Its protein is CASSLDTFPGTPYEQYF. The chain couples TRBV5-1 to TRBJ2-7; D tentatively reads TRBD1 or TRBD2 (5 bases each). The CDR3 covers 17 residues. The germline V gene encodes CDR1 SGHRS and CDR2 YFSETQ. Trimming removed 0 bases at V and 2 bases at J, with 18 bases between.

This clone is a singleton in its sample. This chain connects TRBV27 to TRBJ2-7; TRBD2 matches 10 bases. The V gene end was trimmed by 7 bases and the J gene end by 4 bases; junction bases not matched to a gene: 13. Germline-derived CDR1 and CDR2 are MNHEY and SMNVEV (reference sequence). The CDR3 consists of 16 residues. CDR3 sequence reads: CASKRTVLAGTYEQYF. The CDR3 DNA reads TGTGCCAGCAAACGAACGGTACTAGCGGGAACTTACGAGCAGTACTTC.

The J gene is TRBJ2-3, the V gene TRBV7-8, with 15 bases that match TRBD2. The V gene's germline CDR1 is SGHVS and CDR2 FQNEAQ. This CDR3 spans 20 amino acids. The trim removed 5 bases at V and 4 bases at J, leaving 16 bases unmatched. CDR3 sequence (DNA): TGTGCCAGCAGCCCGCGAGAATACGGGACTAGCGGGAGGAGGGCAGATACGCAGTATTTT. It encodes CASSPREYGTSGRRADTQYF.

V gene TRBV18 combines with J gene TRBJ1-5, with D uncertain. This CDR3 is 17 amino acids long. Germline-derived CDR1 and CDR2 are KGHSH and LQKENI. The V end was cut by 1 base, the J end by 4 bases, with 17 bases between. CDR3 sequence reads: CASSPLFRGDGNQPQHF. The CDR3 DNA reads TGTGCCAGCTCACCACTTTTTAGAGGAGACGGGAATCAGCCCCAGCATTTT.

The rearrangement links TRBV2 to TRBJ2-2, with TRBD2 matching 8 bases. Germline loops: CDR1 SNHLY, CDR2 FYNNEI. This CDR3 region has 15 residues. The V and J ends lost 5 bases and 3 bases, in that order; junction bases with no gene match: 5. The CDR3 loop is CASSYGSGDTGELFF. CDR3 in DNA: TGTGCCAGCAGTTATGGTAGCGGGGACACCGGGGAGCTGTTTTTT.

The chain has TRBV2 and TRBJ2-3; 8 nucleotides agree with TRBD1. Germline lookup yields CDR1 SNHLY and CDR2 FYNNEI. This CDR3 spans 16 amino acids. Germline trimming cut 2 bases from V and 3 bases from J; bases unmatched to any gene: 7. The CDR3 bases are TGTGCCAGCAGTGAAAGAGGGACAGGCGGTACAGATACGCAGTATTTT. It codes for CASSERGTGGTDTQYF.

The chain couples TRBV28 to TRBJ1-3; D perhaps matches TRBD1 (5 bases). Germline V CDR1 and CDR2: MDHEN, SYDVKM. The CDR3 extends over 16 amino acids. Between the trimmed V and J ends, which lost 2 bases and 2 bases, there was a span of 13 bases. The CDR3 nucleotides read TGTGCCAGCAGTTTAGGGGGAATGGGGCCTGGAAACACCATATATTTT. It codes for CASSLGGMGPGNTIYF.

The rearrangement uses TRBV7-6 and TRBJ2-1, with 10 bases lining up with TRBD1. J lost 5 bases, V lost 6 bases, and 7 bases had no gene match. CDR1 and CDR2 from the germline V gene are SGHVS and FNYEAQ. The CDR3 extends over 15 amino acids. The CDR3 DNA reads TGTGCCAGCAGTGCGGGACAGGGGAGAGACAATGAGCAGTTCTTC. As protein: CASSAGQGRDNEQFF.

The V gene is TRBV14, the J gene TRBJ2-1; the D gene is possibly TRBD2 (6 bases). The CDR3 covers 18 residues. The V end was cut by 1 base, the J end by 5 bases, with 21 bases between. Germline V CDR1 and CDR2: SGHDN, FVKESK. CDR3 bases: TGTGCCAGCAGCCAAGCTTATCCGGGAGACAGACGAAACAATGAGCAGTTCTTC. It translates to CASSQAYPGDRRNNEQFF.

V gene TRBV9 combines with J gene TRBJ2-5, with 9 bases fitting TRBD2. The CDR3 spans 17 residues. V shed 2 bases and J 2 bases; nucleotides not matched to a gene: 10. CDR1 is SGDLS, CDR2 YYNGEE, per germline. This CDR3 reads CASSVSGSRSYQETQYF. CDR3 DNA sequence: TGTGCCAGCAGCGTTAGCGGGAGCCGGAGTTATCAAGAGACCCAGTACTTC.

The chain joins TRBV5-1 to TRBJ2-7; D perhaps matches TRBD2 (6 bases). The CDR3 contains 15 residues. The V end lost 1 base, the J end lost 6 bases, and 17 bases lay between the germline ends. The germline V gene encodes CDR1 SGHRS and CDR2 YFSETQ. The CDR3 protein is CASSLTGERTTEQYF. The CDR3 nucleotides are TGCGCCAGCAGCTTGACCGGGGAGAGGACTACCGAGCAGTACTTC. Variable domain in full (rest from reference TRBV5-1 and TRBJ2-7): KAGVTQTPRYLIKTRGQQVTLSCSPISGHRSVSWYQQTPGQGLQFLFEYFSETQRNKGNFPGRFSGRQFSNSRSEMNVSTLELGDSALYLCASSLTGERTTEQYFGPGTRLTVT.

This clone has a handful of counts. CDR3 loop: CATSRGAGSAGELFF. CDR3 sequence (DNA): TGTGCCACCAGCAGAGGTGCAGGGTCAGCCGGGGAGCTGTTTTTT. The V and J genes are TRBV15 and TRBJ2-2; D is possibly TRBD1 (5 bases). The CDR3 sequence is 15 residues long. Trimming removed 1 base at V and 6 bases at J, with 12 bases between. Germline CDR1 and CDR2: LNHNV and YYDKDF (reference sequence).

The rearrangement uses TRBV18 and TRBJ2-1; 8 bases are shared with TRBD2. V trimming: 9 bases; J trimming: 6 bases; junction bases outside the gene matches: 10. The CDR3 sequence is 14 residues long. The V gene's germline CDR1 is KGHSH and CDR2 LQKENI. In nucleotides, the CDR3 is TGTGCCAGTCGGACCGGACTAGCTGGCAATGAGCAGTTCTTC. The encoded protein is CASRTGLAGNEQFF. The whole variable domain, filled in from reference TRBV18 and TRBJ2-1, reads NAGVMQNPRHLVRRRGQEARLRCSPMKGHSHVYWYRQLPEEGLKFMVYLQKENIIDESGMPKERFSAEFPKEGPSILRIQQVVRGDSAAYFCASRTGLAGNEQFFGPGTRLTVL.

This chain connects TRBV6-1 to TRBJ2-7; a possible D gene is TRBD1 (5 bases). V shed 1 base and J shed 6 bases, with 10 bases lying between them. The CDR3 is made up of 13 amino acids. The germline gives CDR1 MNHNS, CDR2 SASEGT. In DNA form, the CDR3 reads TGTGCCAGCAGTGAAGGGGGCGGACGCGAGCAGTACTTC. Amino acid sequence: CASSEGGGREQYF.

In its sample, this clone was seen once. The chain joins TRBV5-4 to TRBJ1-4, with D possibly matching TRBD1 (5 bases). V gave up 0 bases and J gave up 5 bases, with 14 bases separating them. CDR1 and CDR2 from the germline V gene are SGHNT and YYREEE (reference sequence). This CDR3 comprises 16 residues. The CDR3 nucleotides read TGTGCCAGCAGCTTGGGGCTCAGGGAGAGGAATGAAAAACTGTTTTTT. This encodes CASSLGLRERNEKLFF.

A single count supports this clone. Other nucleotide sequences from this sample produce the same CDR3. The V and J genes are TRBV7-2 and TRBJ2-5; D could derive from TRBD1 or TRBD2 (5 bases each). Trimming removed 3 bases at V and 5 bases at J, with 7 bases between. Germline lookup yields CDR1 SGHTA and CDR2 FQGNSA. This CDR3 is 12 amino acids long. The CDR3 sequence: CASSLWGETQYF. The CDR3 DNA is TGTGCCAGCAGCTTGTGGGGGGAGACCCAGTACTTC.

The rearrangement uses TRBV28 and TRBJ1-2, with D unresolved. CDR1 is MDHEN, CDR2 SYDVKM, per germline. The CDR3 consists of 12 residues. The CDR3 region is CAAHLTKYGYTF. The CDR3 DNA sequence: TGTGCAGCACACCTGACAAAATATGGCTACACCTTC.

This clone has a single count. The J gene is TRBJ2-7, the V gene TRBV10-2; the match to TRBD2 covers 8 bases. This CDR3 is 11 amino acids long. Germline V CDR1 and CDR2: WSHSY, SAAADI. Germline trimming cut 9 bases from V and 7 bases from J; bases unmatched to any gene: 5. CDR3 region: CASWGGREQYF. The CDR3 DNA reads as TGCGCCAGTTGGGGCGGGAGGGAGCAGTACTTC.

The chain combines TRBV6-5 with TRBJ2-2; 10 positions agree with TRBD2. This CDR3 is built from 14 residues. Trimming took 8 bases from V and 6 from J; bases not matched to a gene: 6. The germline gives CDR1 MNHEY, CDR2 SVGAGI. The CDR3 DNA reads TGTGCCAGCTTATCTAGCGGGAGTTCCGGGGAGCTGTTTTTT. Translated: CASLSSGSSGELFF.